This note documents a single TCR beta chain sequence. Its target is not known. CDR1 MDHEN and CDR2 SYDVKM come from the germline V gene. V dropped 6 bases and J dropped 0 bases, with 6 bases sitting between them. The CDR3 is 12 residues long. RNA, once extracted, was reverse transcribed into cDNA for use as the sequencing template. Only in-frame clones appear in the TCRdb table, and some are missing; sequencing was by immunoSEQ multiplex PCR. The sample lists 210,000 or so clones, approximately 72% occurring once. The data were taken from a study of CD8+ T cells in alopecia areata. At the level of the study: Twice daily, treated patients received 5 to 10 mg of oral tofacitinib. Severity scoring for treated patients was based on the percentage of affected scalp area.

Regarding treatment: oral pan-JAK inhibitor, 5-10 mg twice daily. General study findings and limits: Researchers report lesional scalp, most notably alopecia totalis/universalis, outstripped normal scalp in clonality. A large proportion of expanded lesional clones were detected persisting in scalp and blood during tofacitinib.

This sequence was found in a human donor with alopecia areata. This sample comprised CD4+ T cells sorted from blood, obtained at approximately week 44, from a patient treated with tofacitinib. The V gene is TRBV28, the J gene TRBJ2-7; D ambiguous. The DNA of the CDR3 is TGTGCCAGCAGGGAATCCTCCTACGAGCAGTACTTC. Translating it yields CASRESSYEQYF.